Below, one T cell receptor (beta chain) is given with its context. Sequenced by immunoSEQ multiplex PCR; TCRdb stores in-frame clones only, minus some. This table has over 40,000 clones, 92% appearing once. From germline, CDR1 is KGHSH and CDR2 LQKENI. The CDR3 has 17 residues. Trimming pared 4 bases from V and 0 bases from J, leaving 16 bases between. These data come from a study of blood T cell repertoires in COVID-19. About the study: PBMCs, B-cell-depleted T cells, or T cells provided the cDNA or gDNA that made up the material.

The chain uses TRBV18 and TRBJ2-4, with D perhaps TRBD2 (6 bases). Sequences were obtained from peripheral blood. The receptor's source is a human donor in a cohort sampled during active COVID-19. The CDR3 DNA is TGTGCCAGCTCACTGGGGACTTCGCCTTTAGCCAAAAACATTCAGTACTTC. Translated, it gives CASSLGTSPLAKNIQYF.